This T cell receptor (beta chain) is from a study of blood T cell repertoires in COVID-19. Across the study: Acute-phase and convalescent COVID-19 samples originated in the United States, Italy and Spain. PBMCs, B-cell-depleted T cells, or T cells provided the cDNA or gDNA that made up the material.

Germline-derived CDR1 and CDR2 are KGHDR and SFDVKD. J lost 1 base, V lost 3 bases, and 18 bases had no gene match. This CDR3 is 20 amino acids long. Per the original data handling: For nucleated cells, counts were estimated from reference gene primer amplification. Measured with immunoSEQ multiplex PCR; TCRdb has only the in-frame clones, and not every one. Clone size and V and J calls were adopted from that table, with D and trimming inferred from the DNA. The sample records 110,000 or so clones, less than 85% being singletons. V usage is TRBV24-1 and J usage is TRBJ2-3; the match to TRBD1 covers 7 bases. This sequence originates from a man in his fifties with acute or convalescent COVID-19. Material for sequencing was peripheral blood. CDR3 in DNA: TGTGCCACCAGTGATACACCACAGGGGTCCTCGCGATTCGGCACAGATACGCAGTATTTT. Its protein is CATSDTPQGSSRFGTDTQYF.